The rows below give T cell receptor beta chains drawn from one sample of a study of blood T cells in healthy people across ages. TCRdb processed the 5' RACE reads anew with MiXCR; each CDR3 protein has one entry. Of more than 800,000 distinct CDR3 sequences in the sample, more than 35% are singletons; the top ten hold approximately 19%. The material sequenced was blood. The receptor source for this set is a woman aged 60-70 years in good health. Each CDR3 is given with its conserved first and last residue. D genes are given only for firm matches. Expanded clones get a size class; other rows say once, few or many, or leave the size out.

v_call,j_call,clone_size,d_call,cdr3_nt,cdr3_aa
TRBV20-1,TRBJ1-6,many,NA,TGCAGTGCTAGAGATCTTTCGGCCGAAGGCTATAATTCACCCCTCCACTTT,CSARDLSAEGYNSPLHF
TRBV7-9,TRBJ2-5,NA,TRBD2,TGTGCCAGCAGCTCTAGCGGGGTCTATGCGGCCCAGTACTTC,CASSSSGVYAAQYF
TRBV20-1,TRBJ2-3,few,TRBD2,TGCAGTGTTCTCGGGCTAGCGGGAGATACGCAGTATTTT,CSVLGLAGDTQYF
TRBV6-5,TRBJ2-7,NA,NA,TGTGCCAGCAGTTACTCGCATGCGGTACGCGAGCAGTACTTC,CASSYSHAVREQYF
TRBV6-5,TRBJ2-7,NA,TRBD1,TGTGCCAGCAGTTCCCTGGGGACAGGGATCGGCGAGCAGTACTTC,CASSSLGTGIGEQYF
TRBV18,TRBJ1-4,NA,NA,TGTGCCAGCTCACCGAGGACGCCCTATAATGAAAAACTGTTTTTT,CASSPRTPYNEKLFF
TRBV5-1,TRBJ2-3,NA,NA,TGCGCCAGCTCCGTCGGATTTTCTAGCACAGATACGCAGTATTTT,CASSVGFSSTDTQYF
TRBV27,TRBJ2-5,NA,TRBD2,TGTGCCAGCAGACACCCGAATTTTAGCGGGATAAGAGAGACCCAGTACTTC,CASRHPNFSGIRETQYF
TRBV12-3/TRBV12-4,TRBJ1-6,NA,NA,TGTGCCAGCAGTCCAGTGGGGTCTTCACCCCTCCACTTT,CASSPVGSSPLHF
TRBV7-9,TRBJ2-7,NA,NA,TGTGCCAGCAGCTTTGGTAGGGGGTTTGTAACTGACGAGCAGTACTTC,CASSFGRGFVTDEQYF
TRBV7-6,TRBJ2-7,NA,TRBD1,TGTGCCAGCAGCGTAGACGACAGGGGATACGAGCAGTACTTC,CASSVDDRGYEQYF
TRBV7-6,TRBJ2-1,NA,NA,TGTGCCAGCAGCCCGACCCAGGGGCTCGTCAATGAGCAGTTCTTC,CASSPTQGLVNEQFF
TRBV9,TRBJ2-2,NA,NA,TGTGCCAGCAGCACTCAGCCGGGACCCAAGGGGGAGCTGTTTTTT,CASSTQPGPKGELFF
TRBV7-8,TRBJ2-5,many,NA,TGTGCCAGCAGCACCCGCCAGAGAGAGACCCAGTACTTC,CASSTRQRETQYF
TRBV20-1,TRBJ1-5,few,TRBD1,TGCAGTGCAAAACAGGGGGGGTCCAGTTATAGCAATCAGCCCCAGCATTTT,CSAKQGGSSYSNQPQHF
TRBV7-9,TRBJ2-7,many,NA,TGTGCCAGCAGCTTAGGCGACAGGACCTACGAGCAGTACTTC,CASSLGDRTYEQYF
TRBV2,TRBJ2-4,NA,NA,TGTGCCAGCAGCGCCCTCCGGCAGGTTAAAAACATTCAGTACTTC,CASSALRQVKNIQYF
TRBV10-1,TRBJ2-5,many,NA,TGCGCCAGCAGGGCAGGGATAGGAGAGACCCAGTACTTC,CASRAGIGETQYF
TRBV3-1,TRBJ1-1,NA,TRBD1,TGTGCCAGCAGCCAGGCCAGGGGGCGCGCCACTGAAGCTTTCTTT,CASSQARGRATEAFF
TRBV18,TRBJ1-2,many,TRBD1,TGTGCCAGCAGCCCCGACAGGGACTATGGCTACACCTTC,CASSPDRDYGYTF
TRBV21-1,TRBJ2-1,few,NA,TGTGCCAGCAACCTCGGGGGGAGCAATGAGCAGTTCTTC,CASNLGGSNEQFF
TRBV9,TRBJ2-1,few,NA,TGTGCCAGCAGCGAGGGGGATGAGCCTAGCGGGCAGTTCTTC,CASSEGDEPSGQFF
TRBV20-1,TRBJ2-5,NA,NA,TGCAGTGCTAGAGATTACTCGTGGGAGCAGTACTTC,CSARDYSWEQYF
TRBV27,TRBJ2-1,once,NA,TGTGCCAGCAGTTTTGCGGGGACGCCTAGCTCCTACAATGAGCAGTTCTTC,CASSFAGTPSSYNEQFF
TRBV9,TRBJ2-5,once,NA,TGTGCCAGCAGCGGTCACCTAGAGGGGACCCAGTACTTC,CASSGHLEGTQYF
TRBV2,TRBJ2-5,few,NA,TGTGCCAGCAGTGAAAATTCGGCCACCGGAGAGACCCAGTACTTC,CASSENSATGETQYF
TRBV11-2,TRBJ2-2,NA,NA,TGTGCCAGCAGCCTATCGCGAGGGCGTGCAGGGGAGCTGTTTTTT,CASSLSRGRAGELFF
TRBV20-1,TRBJ2-7,few,TRBD2,TGCAGTGCTAAGGTGCTTGCGGGAGGATCCGAGCAGTACTTC,CSAKVLAGGSEQYF
TRBV15,TRBJ2-2,NA,TRBD1,TGTGCCACCAGCAGTGATACAGGGGGCGCGGAGCTGTTTTTT,CATSSDTGGAELFF
TRBV12-3/TRBV12-4,TRBJ2-1,NA,TRBD2,TGTGCCAGCAGTTATAGCGGGAGAGAGGACAATGAGCAGTTCTTC,CASSYSGREDNEQFF
TRBV12-3/TRBV12-4,TRBJ2-7,NA,NA,TGTGCCAGCAGTCCGGAAGGGGTATCTGCCGGCGAGCAGTACTTC,CASSPEGVSAGEQYF
TRBV6-6,TRBJ2-5,few,NA,TGTGCCAGCAGTTACCCGGCTAGCAGTAAGACACAAGAGACCCAGTACTTC,CASSYPASSKTQETQYF
TRBV20-1,TRBJ2-3,NA,NA,TGCAGTGCTAGGGGACATAGGGTAGATACGCAGTATTTT,CSARGHRVDTQYF
TRBV2,TRBJ2-7,many,NA,TGTGCCAGCAGCCCCCCCGAAGCGCGGGAGCAGTACTTC,CASSPPEAREQYF
TRBV7-8,TRBJ2-1,NA,NA,TGTGCCAGCAGCCCCGGACCCTCCTACAATGAGCAGTTCTTC,CASSPGPSYNEQFF
TRBV6-5,TRBJ1-2,once,TRBD1,TGTGCCAGCAGGCCGGGACAGGGGGGACTTGGCTATGGCTACACCTTC,CASRPGQGGLGYGYTF
TRBV18,TRBJ2-3,NA,NA,TGTGCCAGCTCTCGGGACGTTACTAGCACAGATACGCAGTATTTT,CASSRDVTSTDTQYF
TRBV12-3/TRBV12-4,TRBJ2-7,NA,NA,TGTGCCAGCAGTTTTATGGGACGGACGATCTACGAGCAGTACTTC,CASSFMGRTIYEQYF
TRBV5-6,TRBJ2-5,many,TRBD1,TGTGCCAGCAGCTTGGGCCCGACAGGGGGTAGAGAGACCCAGTACTTC,CASSLGPTGGRETQYF
TRBV6-5,TRBJ2-5,NA,TRBD1,TGTGCCAGCAGTTACTCGCGGGACAGGGGCGTCAATGAGCAGTACTTC,CASSYSRDRGVNEQYF
TRBV30,TRBJ2-2,once,NA,TGTGCCTGGTTTCGGGGGAGAACCGGGGAGCTGTTTTTT,CAWFRGRTGELFF
TRBV20-1,TRBJ2-7,NA,TRBD2,TGCAGTGCCCCAAAGCGGGAGGGAAGGTACGAGCAGTACTTC,CSAPKREGRYEQYF
TRBV5-1,TRBJ2-1,few,TRBD2,TGCGCCAGCAGCTCTAGCGGGAGCCTCTACAATGAGCAGTTCTTC,CASSSSGSLYNEQFF
TRBV6-5,TRBJ2-7,NA,TRBD2,TGTGCCAGCAGTTACTCGGCCGGGACTAGCTACGAGCAGTACTTC,CASSYSAGTSYEQYF
TRBV29-1,TRBJ1-2,NA,NA,TGCAGCGTAGGCCTGCCCATGTTAGCTAACTATGGCTACACCTTC,CSVGLPMLANYGYTF
TRBV4-2,TRBJ1-1,few,NA,TGTGCCAGCAGCCCAGGGGATCGCACTGAAGCTTTCTTT,CASSPGDRTEAFF
TRBV20-1,TRBJ2-5,NA,NA,TGCAGTGCTAGTGGGGACCACGGGTCGACAGAGACCCAGTACTTC,CSASGDHGSTETQYF
TRBV29-1,TRBJ2-3,NA,NA,TGCAGCGTTGTAGCACAGGGCAGCACAGATACGCAGTATTTT,CSVVAQGSTDTQYF
TRBV29-1,TRBJ2-7,NA,NA,TGCAGCGTTGGGCAGGATGCCTACGAGCAGTACTTC,CSVGQDAYEQYF
TRBV4-1,TRBJ2-5,many,NA,TGCGCCAGCAGCCAAACAGGCCCGAGAGAGACCCAGTACTTC,CASSQTGPRETQYF
TRBV9,TRBJ1-4,NA,NA,TGTGCCAGCAGCCATCTACAGGAGGGAGGTGAAAAACTGTTTTTT,CASSHLQEGGEKLFF